Below, 12 T cell receptor beta chains from the same sample are listed, as sequenced in a study of T cells in Graves' hyperthyroidism and ophthalmopathy. The CDR3 regions of TCR beta were amplified from RNA transcripts. With the HTBI primer set, the TCR CDR3 went through a first round of RT-PCR. TCRdb itself ran the multiplex PCR reads through MiXCR, one entry per CDR3 protein. The data contain approximately 560,000 distinct CDR3 sequences, 15% to 18% of them seen just once; the ten biggest clones take up about 7%. The material sequenced was blood. These receptors all stem from a woman aged 30 to 39 with Graves' hyperthyroidism.

This clonotype has a handful of counts. This chain links TRBV20-1 with TRBJ2-1; 8 nucleotides align to TRBD2. CDR1 is DFQATT, CDR2 SNEGSKA, per germline (reference sequence). This CDR3 spans 14 amino acids. Trimming removed 6 bases from V and 4 bases from J; junction bases left unmatched: 8. CDR3 nucleotide sequence: TGCAGTGCCATTAATAGCGGGAATTACAATGAGCAGTTCTTC. Amino acid sequence: CSAINSGNYNEQFF.

This clonotype was seen a handful of times. This sequence joins TRBV19 and TRBJ1-5; TRBD1 matches at 8 bases. Trimming at V came to 3 bases and at J to 6 bases, leaving 7 bases not matched to a gene. CDR1 and CDR2 from the germline V gene are LNHDA and SQIVND (reference sequence). The CDR3 is 15 amino acids. In DNA, the CDR3 is TGTGCCAGTAGTATTTCGGGACAGGTGGGTCAGCCCCAGCATTTT. It is translated as CASSISGQVGQPQHF.

The chain links TRBV7-3 to TRBJ2-3, with 9 bases matching TRBD2. The CDR3 sequence is 17 residues long. J lost 4 bases, V lost 4 bases, and 12 bases had no gene match. Germline values: CDR1 SGHTA, CDR2 FQGTGA. The DNA of the CDR3 is TGTGCCAGCAGCTCCGAAATGAAGCGGGGGGAATCAGATACGCAGTATTTT. It translates to CASSSEMKRGESDTQYF.

This clonotype appeared many times. This sequence joins TRBV7-9 and TRBJ2-1; 8 bases match TRBD2. Trimming at V came to 3 bases and at J to 9 bases, leaving 10 bases not matched to a gene. CDR1 SEHNR and CDR2 FQNEAQ come from the germline V gene (reference sequence). There are 15 residues in the CDR3. Here the CDR3 reads CASSFPGGAGVEQFF. The CDR3 nucleotides read TGTGCCAGCAGCTTCCCGGGGGGAGCGGGAGTTGAGCAGTTCTTC.

In this sample, this clonotype turned up a few times. This chain uses TRBV7-2 with TRBJ2-2; the D is unclear. Trimming left V 2 bases short and J 6 bases short, with 16 bases between. The CDR3 contains 16 residues. Germline values: CDR1 SGHTA, CDR2 FQGNSA. This CDR3 is CASSLRAASGAGELFF. In DNA form, the CDR3 reads TGTGCCAGCAGCTTACGGGCTGCGTCGGGCGCCGGGGAGCTGTTTTTT.

V and J are TRBV18 and TRBJ1-6, with 7 nucleotides matching TRBD1. J gave up 6 bases and V 4 bases, and 6 bases lay outside the gene matches. CDR3 size: 15 residues. CDR1 and CDR2 (germline): KGHSH, LQKENI. CDR3 DNA sequence: TGTGCCAGCTCACGGGAGGGACAGCTTAATTCACCCCTCCACTTT. This gives the protein CASSREGQLNSPLHF. Supplemented by reference TRBV18 and TRBJ1-6, the full variable domain reads NAGVMQNPRHLVRRRGQEARLRCSPMKGHSHVYWYRQLPEEGLKFMVYLQKENIIDESGMPKERFSAEFPKEGPSILRIQQVVRGDSAAYFCASSREGQLNSPLHFGNGTRLTVT.

This clonotype has ten or more counts. This rearrangement joins TRBV24-1 to TRBJ2-5; 13 bases fit TRBD2. Looked up from germline, CDR1 is KGHDR and CDR2 is SFDVKD. V was clipped by 5 bases and J by 4 bases; unmatched bases: 3. The CDR3 sequence is 15 residues long. The CDR3 DNA sequence: TGTGCCACCAGTGCGAGGACTAGCGGGAGAGAGACCCAGTACTTC. Residues: CATSARTSGRETQYF.

This clonotype was seen repeatedly, ten times or more. CDR3 amino acids: CASGLVLGREGHSEQFF. In DNA, the CDR3 is TGTGCTAGTGGTTTGGTACTTGGAAGGGAGGGCCATAGTGAGCAGTTCTTC. This chain links TRBV12-5 with TRBJ2-1, with 7 bases identical to TRBD2. The V gene's germline CDR1 is LGHNT and CDR2 FRNRAP. J was trimmed by 9 bases and V by 0 bases; bases with no gene match: 14. The CDR3 is made up of 17 amino acids.

This clonotype was counted ten times or more. The chain combines TRBV28 with TRBJ1-2; D ambiguous. Germline V gives CDR1 MDHEN, CDR2 SYDVKM. The CDR3 spans 14 residues. Trimming removed 3 bases from V and 4 bases from J, with 12 bases in between. DNA for the CDR3: TGTGCCAGCAGTTTGCACACCCGGGGCTATGGCTACACCTTC. Amino acids: CASSLHTRGYGYTF.

The J gene is TRBJ1-3, the V gene TRBV7-2; weak D call: TRBD1 (5 bases). The germline V gene has CDR1 SGHTA and CDR2 FQGNSA. The CDR3 is 16 amino acids. V was pared by 0 bases and J by 0 bases, with 9 bases between. The CDR3 loop reads CASSLAWGTSGNTIYF. DNA of the CDR3: TGTGCCAGCAGCTTAGCGTGGGGGACCTCTGGAAACACCATATATTTT. The full variable domain, rest sourced from reference TRBV7-2 and TRBJ1-3, is GAGVSQSPSNKVTEKGKDVELRCDPISGHTALYWYRQSLGQGLEFLIYFQGNSAPDKSGLPSDRFSAERTGGSVSTLTIQRTQQEDSAVYLCASSLAWGTSGNTIYFGEGSWLTVV.

At least ten counts were recorded for this clonotype. The chain uses TRBV11-3 and TRBJ2-2; the D gene is possibly TRBD1 (6 bases). Trimming cost V 3 bases and J 4 bases, with 12 bases left between them. CDR3 size: 15 residues. Germline CDR1 SGHNT, CDR2 YENEEA. This CDR3 reads CASSFSGQFTGELFF. The CDR3 nucleotides are TGTGCCAGCAGCTTTTCTGGACAGTTCACCGGGGAGCTGTTTTTT.

This clonotype has ten or more counts. V and J are TRBV12-3 or TRBV12-4 and TRBJ1-1, with no clear D. V was shortened by 3 bases and J by 1 base, with 9 bases between the two germline ends. This CDR3 region has 14 residues. CDR3 residues: CASSLRHKNTEAFF. The DNA of the CDR3 is TGTGCCAGCAGTTTGAGACACAAGAACACTGAAGCTTTCTTT.